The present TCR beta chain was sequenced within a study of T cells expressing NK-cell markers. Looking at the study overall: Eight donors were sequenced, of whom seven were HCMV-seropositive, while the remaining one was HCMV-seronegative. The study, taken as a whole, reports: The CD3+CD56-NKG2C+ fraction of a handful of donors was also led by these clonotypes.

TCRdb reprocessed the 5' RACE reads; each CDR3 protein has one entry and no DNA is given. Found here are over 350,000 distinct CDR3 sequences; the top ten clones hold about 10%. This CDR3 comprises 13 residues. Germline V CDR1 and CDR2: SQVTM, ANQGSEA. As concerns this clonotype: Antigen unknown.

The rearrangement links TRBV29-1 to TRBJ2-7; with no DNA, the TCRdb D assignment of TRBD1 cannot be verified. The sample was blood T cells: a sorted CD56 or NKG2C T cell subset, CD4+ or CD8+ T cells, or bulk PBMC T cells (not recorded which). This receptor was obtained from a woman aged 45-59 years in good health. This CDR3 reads CSVYRDRTGEQYF.